This is a list of T cell receptor beta chains from one sample in a study of cytomegalovirus exposure and HLA in healthy donors. Using immunoSEQ multiplex PCR, the repertoire was profiled, and TCRdb retains in-frame clones only, with some absent. This sample yields under 100,000 clones, of which just under 70% are seen a single time; over 13% belongs to the top ten. Specimen: PBMCs. The receptors derive from a woman aged 45-65 years in good health and CMV-seropositive. Each CDR3 is given without its conserved first and last residue. Fields, in order: D gene, CDR3 length, V gene, clone size, CDR3 protein. The D gene is left open where the match is weak. Clone size is shown for a subset of rows, as once, few, many or a class of expanded clone.

d_call: TRBD2; cdr3_length: 14; v_call: TRBV7-2; clone_size: .; cdr3_aa: ASSLAGGYSTDTQY
d_call: .; cdr3_length: 14; v_call: TRBV7-8; clone_size: .; cdr3_aa: ASSLGLTYSNQPQH
d_call: TRBD2; cdr3_length: 12; v_call: TRBV28; clone_size: .; cdr3_aa: ASSLGVAGGEQF
d_call: .; cdr3_length: 9; v_call: TRBV4-1; clone_size: .; cdr3_aa: ASSQADEQY
d_call: TRBD2; cdr3_length: 14; v_call: TRBV9; clone_size: .; cdr3_aa: ASQLTSGSGGDEQF
d_call: .; cdr3_length: 11; v_call: TRBV15; clone_size: few; cdr3_aa: ATNRVYTGELF
d_call: TRBD2; cdr3_length: 14; v_call: TRBV9; clone_size: .; cdr3_aa: ASSVGGLASTDTQY
d_call: .; cdr3_length: 12; v_call: TRBV28; clone_size: .; cdr3_aa: ASSPNDKFYGYT
d_call: .; cdr3_length: 11; v_call: TRBV10-2; clone_size: .; cdr3_aa: ASKVTGLNEQF
d_call: TRBD1; cdr3_length: 13; v_call: TRBV15; clone_size: .; cdr3_aa: ATSGSGGFNNEQF
d_call: .; cdr3_length: 13; v_call: TRBV4-1; clone_size: .; cdr3_aa: ASSQARLPNEGYT
d_call: TRBD1; cdr3_length: 13; v_call: TRBV5-1; clone_size: .; cdr3_aa: ASSFWDRGTGELF
d_call: .; cdr3_length: 13; v_call: TRBV5-1; clone_size: .; cdr3_aa: VSSRWQRSGETQY
d_call: TRBD2; cdr3_length: 13; v_call: TRBV2; clone_size: .; cdr3_aa: ASSEGLAATYEQY
d_call: TRBD1; cdr3_length: 11; v_call: TRBV18; clone_size: .; cdr3_aa: AGGQGPPNEQF
d_call: .; cdr3_length: 11; v_call: TRBV7-3; clone_size: .; cdr3_aa: ASSFSRGNEQF
d_call: TRBD1; cdr3_length: 13; v_call: TRBV11-2; clone_size: few; cdr3_aa: ASSRERQGAMGAF
d_call: .; cdr3_length: 12; v_call: TRBV4-2; clone_size: .; cdr3_aa: ASSQEGEDQPQH
d_call: TRBD1; cdr3_length: 11; v_call: TRBV28; clone_size: .; cdr3_aa: ASSSGGIYEQY
d_call: TRBD2; cdr3_length: 16; v_call: TRBV19; clone_size: .; cdr3_aa: ASSPKRPGLAETYEQY
d_call: .; cdr3_length: 14; v_call: TRBV28; clone_size: .; cdr3_aa: ASSFEASAYSYEQY
d_call: .; cdr3_length: 13; v_call: TRBV4-2; clone_size: .; cdr3_aa: ASSQIDSSTDTQY
d_call: TRBD2; cdr3_length: 12; v_call: TRBV5-1; clone_size: .; cdr3_aa: ASSLGGRRETQY
d_call: TRBD1; cdr3_length: 9; v_call: TRBV29-1; clone_size: few; cdr3_aa: SVLTGNEQF
d_call: .; cdr3_length: 12; v_call: TRBV19; clone_size: .; cdr3_aa: ASSAGVRDQPQH
d_call: TRBD1; cdr3_length: 14; v_call: TRBV9; clone_size: .; cdr3_aa: ASSAAGTGAYNEQF
d_call: TRBD1; cdr3_length: 12; v_call: TRBV6-4; clone_size: .; cdr3_aa: ASSSDRAHTEAF
d_call: .; cdr3_length: 11; v_call: TRBV2; clone_size: few; cdr3_aa: ASSPLAKNIQY